The 28 T cell receptor delta chains presented below share a single source sample, sequenced in a study of gamma-delta chains in newborns, infants, children. TCRdb reanalysed the reads with CATT. The sample yields roughly 4,700 delta-chain clones, 3% to 4.5% seen once. Sequenced sample: blood. The origin of the receptors is a child who was a newborn, infant or young child, either healthy, febrile or measles-vaccinated (not recorded which).

In the case of this clone: TCRdb attributes to this sequence the protein of a much larger clone, which differs from the DNA translation at residue 12; a read error is likely, and the protein displayed is translated from the DNA. V is TRDV1 and J is TRDJ1, with 9 bases aligning to TRDD3. Germline-derived CDR1 and CDR2 are TSWWSYY and QGS. The CDR3 contains 20 residues. V lost 1 base and J lost 0; bases outside the gene matches: 15. The CDR3 bases are TGTGCTCTTGGGGAACGTTGGAGTACTGGGGGAAGCTATTACACCGATAAACTCATCTTT. Translated: CALGERWSTGGSYYTDKLIF.

Turning to this clone: TCRdb lists the protein of a much larger clone for this DNA, which differs at residue 3, so this is likely a read error; the protein given here is translated from the DNA itself. V gene TRDV2 combines with J gene TRDJ3, with 9 bases identical to TRDD3. V lost 8 bases to trimming and J lost 0 bases; unmatched junction nucleotides: 7. This CDR3 spans 17 amino acids. Germline V CDR1 and CDR2: GEAIGNYY, EKD. CDR3 residues: CAYEYWGSSWDTRQMFF. The CDR3 coding sequence is TGTGCCTATGAATACTGGGGGAGCTCCTGGGACACCCGACAGATGTTTTTC.

In this sample, this clone is large (0.1 to 1%). At the DNA level, this CDR3 is encoded by other sequences in the same sample as well. V usage is TRDV2 and J usage is TRDJ2; perhaps TRDD3 as D (6 bases). Germline CDR1 reads GEAIGNYY; CDR2 reads EKD. Trimming removed 0 bases at V and 0 bases at J, with 13 bases between. The length of the CDR3 is 17 residues. Here the CDR3 reads CACDTVQGGALTAQLFF. CDR3 DNA: TGTGCCTGTGACACCGTACAAGGGGGAGCTTTGACAGCACAACTCTTCTTT.

In its sample, this clone was seen a few times. Just one base apart from a much larger clone, this may be a read error. Other nucleotide sequences in the sample specify the same CDR3. The chain recombines TRDV1 with TRDJ2; D unclear. Trimming pared 0 bases from V and 7 bases from J, leaving 9 bases between. Germline CDR1 TSWWSYY, CDR2 QGS. The CDR3 extends over 14 amino acids. The CDR3 nucleotides read TGTGCTCTTGGGGAACTGGGAATACTAGCACAACTCTTCTTT. Translated: CALGELGILAQLFF.

In its sample, this clone was seen a few times. The protein held in TCRdb is that of a much larger clone and does not match this DNA's translation at residue 8, likely because of a read error; the protein shown is translated from the DNA. Written as DNA, the CDR3 is TGTGCCTGTGACGTACTGGGGGGTACGCGGACAGCACAACTCTTCTTT. Protein: CACDVLGGTRTAQLFF. The gene calls are TRDV2 and TRDJ2; 8 bases match TRDD3. V shed 3 bases, J shed 4 bases, and the junction held 9 bases outside the gene matches. Looked up from germline, CDR1 is GEAIGNYY and CDR2 is EKD. This CDR3 is 16 amino acids long.

In regard to this clone: This clone may be a read error of a much larger clone one base away. Other DNA sequences from this sample encode an identical CDR3 as well. The chain is built from TRDV1 and TRDJ2; possibly TRDD2 or TRDD3 for D (6 bases each). The CDR3 runs 19 residues. Germline V gene lookup returns CDR1 TSWWSYY and CDR2 QGS. V was clipped by 4 bases and J by 2 bases, with 23 bases between them. The CDR3: CALGVRGRFLGGLTAQLFF. In nucleotides, the CDR3 is TGTGCTCTTGGGGTCCGAGGCCGATTCCTAGGGGGATTGACAGCACAACTCTTCTTT.

A note on this clone: TCRdb attributes to this sequence the protein of a much larger clone, which differs from the DNA translation at residue 8; a read error is likely, and the protein displayed is translated from the DNA. The rearrangement joins TRDV2 to TRDJ2; D may be TRDD3 (5 bases). V was shortened by 0 bases and J by 6 bases, with 13 bases between the two germline ends. This CDR3 comprises 15 residues. CDR1 is GEAIGNYY, CDR2 EKD, per germline. CDR3 protein: CACDTGGEGAAQLFF. In DNA form, the CDR3 reads TGTGCCTGTGACACCGGAGGGGAGGGGGCAGCACAACTCTTCTTT.

This clone was seen a handful of times. The likely explanation is a read error, given a far larger clone one base away. This chain joins TRDV2 and TRDJ3; the D gene is possibly TRDD3 (5 bases). This CDR3 is built from 18 residues. Germline CDR1 and CDR2: GEAIGNYY and EKD. CDR3 in DNA: TGTGCCCGTGACACCGCGGGGACTATCTCCTGGGACACCCGACAGATGTTTTTC. This translates into CARDTAGTISWDTRQMFF.

As for this clone: A far larger clone lies a single base away; this is likely a read error. Other DNA sequences within the sample encode an identical CDR3. The genes are TRDV1 and TRDJ3, with 13 bases aligning to TRDD3. The CDR3 spans 23 residues. Germline CDR1 TSWWSYY, CDR2 QGS. Trimming cost V 3 bases and J 1 base; bases outside gene matches: 15. CDR3 sequence: CALGELPPGGLGDTSWDTRQMFF. CDR3 sequence (DNA): TGTGCTCTTGGGGAGCTACCCCCCGGTGGACTGGGGGATACGTCCTGGGACACCCGACAGATGTTTTTC.

This clone has only a few counts. The TCRdb protein comes from a much larger clone and disagrees with this DNA's translation at residue 3, likely due to a read error; the protein given here is derived from the DNA. This chain joins TRAV29/DV5 and TRDJ1; D perhaps matches TRDD3 (6 bases). The length of the CDR3 is 18 residues. CDR1 is NSMFDY and CDR2 is ISSIKDK in the germline V gene. The CDR3 DNA sequence: TGTGCGACAGCGGGGCTTCGTGGTAAGGATAGGGGGAACGATAAACTCATCTTT. It is translated as CATAGLRGKDRGNDKLIF. Variable domain in full (rest from reference TRAV29/DV5 and TRDJ1): DQQVKQNSPSLSVQEGRISILNCDYTNSMFDYFLWYKKYPAEGPTFLISISSIKDKNEDGRFTVFLNKSAKHLSLHIVPSQPGDSAVYFCATAGLRGKDRGNDKLIFGKGTRVTVEP.

This clone counts as medium-sized. The chain combines TRDV1 with TRDJ1; the match to TRDD3 covers 7 bases. Germline V gene sequence: CDR1 TSWWSYY, CDR2 QGS. V gave up 2 bases and J gave up 0 bases; unmatched junction bases: 9. The CDR3 is 17 amino acids. The CDR3 region is CALGERVWGGYTDKLIF. The DNA for the CDR3 is TGTGCTCTTGGGGAAAGAGTTTGGGGGGGATACACCGATAAACTCATCTTT.

Turning to this clone: The TCRdb protein comes from a much larger clone and disagrees with this DNA's translation at residue 15, likely due to a read error; the protein given here is derived from the DNA. The V gene is TRDV1, the J gene TRDJ2, with D perhaps TRDD3 (10 bases). The CDR3 totals 20 residues. Between the trimmed V and J ends, which lost 2 bases and 12 bases, there was a span of 34 bases. Germline lookup yields CDR1 TSWWSYY and CDR2 QGS. The CDR3 DNA reads as TGTGCTCTTGGGGAAGACCCCTTCCTACGAAGGAACTGGGGGATGCGGGAACTCTTCTTT. Translation: CALGEDPFLRRNWGMRELFF.

In its sample, this clone was seen a few times. TCRdb shows a much larger clone's protein in place of this DNA's translation, and the two differ at residue 6, likely through a read error; the protein shown is translated from the DNA. This chain connects TRDV1 to TRDJ2; 7 nucleotides align to TRDD2. Germline CDR1 TSWWSYY, CDR2 QGS. With V trimmed by 2 bases and J by 5 bases, 8 bases remained unmatched. This CDR3 spans 16 amino acids. The CDR3 protein is CALGESFLRGTAQLFF. The CDR3 DNA follows: TGTGCTCTTGGGGAAAGCTTCCTAAGGGGAACAGCACAACTCTTCTTT.

In the case of this clone: A read error likely explains this, since a far larger clone differs by one base. The same CDR3 arises from other DNA sequences in this sample as well. The chain has TRDV2 and TRDJ3; no reliable D call. The CDR3 covers 20 residues. Trimming cost V 0 bases and J 0 bases, with 17 bases left between them. CDR1 is GEAIGNYY, CDR2 EKD, per germline. The CDR3 nucleotides are TGTGCCTGTGACACCGTCAAGGAGGGTCAAAGCTCCTGGGACACCCGACAGATGTTTTTC. Translated: CACDTVKEGQSSWDTRQMFF.

With respect to this clone: TCRdb records a much larger clone's protein for this DNA, with a difference at residue 4 that likely arises from a read error; the protein given is the translation of the DNA. The chain has TRDV1 and TRDJ3, with 10 bases lining up with TRDD3. V dropped 8 bases and J dropped 4; count of bases not matched to a gene: 8. This CDR3 region has 17 residues. CDR1 TSWWSYY and CDR2 QGS come from the germline V gene. CDR3 in amino acids: CALRGLLGDWDTRQMFF. CDR3 nucleotides: TGTGCTCTTAGGGGACTACTGGGGGATTGGGACACCCGACAGATGTTTTTC.

Points on this clone: This DNA's translation differs at residue 16 from TCRdb's protein, which comes from a much larger clone; a read error is likely, and the protein shown is translated from the DNA. The chain carries TRDV2 and TRDJ3; 10 bases match TRDD3. Per the germline V gene, CDR1 is GEAIGNYY and CDR2 is EKD. This CDR3 has 19 amino acids. The CDR3 sequence: CACDTTGGSSSWDTRRMFF. CDR3 DNA: TGTGCCTGTGACACCACTGGGGGATCCAGCTCCTGGGACACCCGACGGATGTTTTTC.

Comments on this clone: A much bigger clone sits one base away, suggesting this may be a read error. This chain uses TRDV1 with TRDJ1; D is possibly TRDD3 (6 bases). Trimming shortened V by 4 bases and J by 9 bases, and 18 bases separated the two germline ends. The germline V gene has CDR1 TSWWSYY and CDR2 QGS. The CDR3 has 14 residues. The CDR3 coding sequence is TGTGCTCTTGGGGTACCTCCCGGTGGGGATCAACTCATCTTT. This sequence encodes CALGVPPGGDQLIF.

This clone showed up just a few times. The protein held in TCRdb is that of a much larger clone and does not match this DNA's translation at residue 5, likely because of a read error; the protein shown is translated from the DNA. This chain uses TRDV1 with TRDJ1; 7 bases are a match to TRDD3. CDR1 is TSWWSYY, CDR2 QGS, per germline. This CDR3 is built from 17 residues. Trimming at V came to 4 bases and at J to 0 bases, leaving 11 bases not matched to a gene. The CDR3: CALGGRRRGIYTDKLIF. DNA for the CDR3: TGTGCTCTTGGGGGACGTCGGAGGGGGATCTACACCGATAAACTCATCTTT.

This clone is medium-sized. This likely stems from a read error, as it lies one base from a far larger clone. This sequence joins TRDV2 and TRDJ3, with 7 bases matching TRDD3. Germline assignment: CDR1 GEAIGNYY and CDR2 EKD. This CDR3 is 16 amino acids long. CDR3 sequence reads: CACDWGSSRDTRQMFF. CDR3 bases: TGTGCCTGTGACTGGGGGAGCTCCCGGGACACCCGACAGATGTTTTTC.

In the case of this clone: This may come from a read error, since a much larger clone is one base off. This CDR3 is also generated by other DNA sequences in the sample. This sequence joins TRDV1 and TRDJ2; 9 nucleotides align to TRDD3. The V gene's germline CDR1 is TSWWSYY and CDR2 QGS. CDR3 length: 21 residues. V gave up 3 bases and J gave up 2 bases; unmatched junction bases: 19. CDR3 loop: CALGEPTSVLGDPRLTAQLFF. The CDR3 DNA sequence: TGTGCTCTTGGGGAGCCCACCTCGGTACTGGGGGACCCGCGGTTGACAGCACAACTCTTCTTT.

Worth noting for this clone: TCRdb's protein, taken from a much larger clone, differs from this DNA's translation at residue 11, likely owing to a read error; the protein displayed comes from the DNA. V usage is TRDV1 and J usage is TRDJ1; 9 nucleotides agree with TRDD3. V gave up 4 bases and J gave up 1 base; unmatched junction bases: 10. The CDR3 runs 17 residues. Germline V gene data show CDR1 as TSWWSYY and CDR2 as QGS. The CDR3 sequence is CALGATVLGDSTDKLIF. CDR3 nucleotides: TGTGCTCTTGGGGCTACCGTGTTGGGGGATAGCACCGATAAACTCATCTTT.

This clone was counted only a few times. One base away lies a much larger clone, so this may be a sequencing read error. This same CDR3 is encoded by further DNA sequences in the sample. This CDR3 is CALGEFWGFSLKLIF. The CDR3 DNA follows: TGTGCTCTTGGGGAATTTTGGGGGTTTTCTTTGAAACTCATCTTT. The chain recombines TRDV1 with TRDJ1; a possible D gene is TRDD3 (6 bases). Germline-derived CDR1 and CDR2 are TSWWSYY and QGS. V lost 2 bases to trimming and J lost 8 bases, with 18 bases between them. CDR3 length: 15 residues.

A note on this clone: TCRdb's protein for this DNA is that of a much larger clone and differs from the translation at residue 7, likely a read error; the protein shown is the DNA translation. The chain combines TRDV2 with TRDJ2; D is perhaps TRDD3 (6 bases). Trimming cost V 0 bases and J 4 bases, with 20 bases left between them. Germline V CDR1 and CDR2: GEAIGNYY, EKD. The CDR3 consists of 18 residues. The CDR3 sequence is CACDTDRGTSLETAQLFF. CDR3 DNA: TGTGCCTGTGACACCGACCGGGGGACCTCCTTGGAGACAGCACAACTCTTCTTT.

This clone has more than one count but fewer than ten. This likely stems from a read error, as it lies one base from a far larger clone. The sample has other DNA sequences that encode this CDR3 too. The genes are TRAV29/DV5 and TRDJ1; no reliable D call. The V gene's germline CDR1 is NSMFDY and CDR2 ISSIKDK. The CDR3 extends over 16 amino acids. Trimming shortened V by 1 base and J by 0 bases, and 16 bases separated the two germline ends. CDR3 DNA sequence: TGTGCAGCAAGCATTCCGAGGGGCCCTTACACCGATAAACTCATCTTT. This encodes CAASIPRGPYTDKLIF.

This clone was counted a few times. For this DNA, TCRdb reports the protein of a much larger clone, which diverges at residue 8, most likely from a read error; the protein presented here is translated directly from the DNA. The rearrangement joins TRDV2 to TRDJ2; 8 bases map to TRDD3. V shed 4 bases, J shed 0 bases, and the junction held 12 bases outside the gene matches. This CDR3 comprises 18 residues. Germline loops: CDR1 GEAIGNYY, CDR2 EKD. The DNA of the CDR3 is TGTGCCTGTGATGTACTGGGGGGTACCCTAGCTTTGACAGCACAACTCTTCTTT. Its translation: CACDVLGGTLALTAQLFF.

This clone has more than one count but fewer than ten. This may be a read error: a much more frequent sequence differs by one nucleotide. Other DNA sequences in this specimen translate into the identical CDR3. The genes are TRDV2 and TRDJ1; 10 bases align to TRDD3. V shed 0 bases, J shed 1 base, and the junction held 10 bases outside the gene matches. Looked up from germline, CDR1 is GEAIGNYY and CDR2 is EKD. The CDR3 extends over 18 amino acids. The CDR3 loop reads CACDTAKGGYAGTDKLIF. The CDR3 nucleotides read TGTGCCTGTGACACCGCTAAGGGGGGATACGCGGGCACCGATAAACTCATCTTT.

A note on this clone: The protein held in TCRdb is that of a much larger clone and does not match this DNA's translation at residue 8, likely because of a read error; the protein shown is translated from the DNA. The chain uses TRDV2 and TRDJ2; D possibly corresponds to TRDD3 (6 bases). V gave up 1 base and J gave up 7 bases, with 9 bases separating them. Looked up from germline, CDR1 is GEAIGNYY and CDR2 is EKD. CDR3 size: 13 residues. CDR3 region: CACDTGMVAQLFF. The DNA for the CDR3 is TGTGCCTGTGACACGGGGATGGTAGCACAACTCTTCTTT.

This clone was seen a few times. This may arise from a read error, as a much more abundant clone is one base away. The chain carries TRDV1 and TRDJ1; 7 bases match TRDD3. The V gene's germline CDR1 is TSWWSYY and CDR2 QGS. The ends lost 2 bases at V and 0 bases at J; junction bases unmatched: 27. The CDR3 has 23 residues. This CDR3 reads CALGEVRPTLGGYRIPYTDKLIF. CDR3 bases: TGTGCTCTTGGGGAAGTCAGACCTACCCTGGGGGGTTATAGGATCCCGTACACCGATAAACTCATCTTT.